Included here is one T cell receptor beta chain sequence, with context. What it recognizes is unknown. The data originate from a study of T-cell reconstitution after alpha-beta-depleted transplantation in children. Study outcomes and limitations: Some patients' high day-60 TCRbeta diversity was attributed to recipient cells surviving conditioning. Once a year had passed after transplant, T-cell counts and diversity came mostly from newly produced T cells. It was reported that alpha-beta T cells came from several hundred expanded graft clones (about two months after transplant).

TCRbeta library preparation incorporated unique molecular identifiers. TCRdb used MiXCR to reprocess the PCR reads, holding one entry per CDR3 protein. The sample yields about 830,000 distinct CDR3 sequences, 16% seen once. Germline CDR1 SGHAT, CDR2 FQNNGV. V shed 1 base and J shed 0 bases, with 10 bases lying between them. The CDR3 sequence is 16 residues long. The sample was PBMCs, mostly from graft donor cells, taken 360 days after TCRalphabeta/CD19-depleted stem cell transplant. This TCR came from a male patient younger than 18 who had a stem cell transplant for acute lymphoblastic leukemia, so the T cells may come from the graft donor. The chain has TRBV11-2 and TRBJ2-1; D is undetermined. The CDR3 is CASSLGNLDSYNEQFF. In nucleotides, the CDR3 is TGTGCCAGCAGCTTAGGTAACCTCGACTCCTACAATGAGCAGTTCTTC. The full variable domain, completed using reference TRBV11-2 and TRBJ2-1, is EAGVAQSPRYKIIEKRQSVAFWCNPISGHATLYWYQQILGQGPKLLIQFQNNGVVDDSQLPKDRFSAERLKGVDSTLKIQPAKLEDSAVYLCASSLGNLDSYNEQFFGPGTRLTVL.